A single sample gave rise to the 31 T cell receptor beta chains below, sequenced in a study of Ad26.COV2.S vaccination and SARS-CoV-2 variants. Libraries were prepared by immunoSEQ multiplex PCR; TCRdb keeps only in-frame clonotypes and omits some of them. The sample lists roughly 300,000 clones; 75% to 90% were seen once. The sample's treatment: around 19 received Ad26.COV2.S at low or high dose, single or two shots; several received placebo; per-sample allocation not given. Day 63 after the first injection of vaccine or placebo was the sampling time. The specimen was peripheral blood, collected in a trial of Ad26.COV2.S vaccine versus placebo. The source of these receptors is a person aged 18 to 59 who received the Ad26.COV2.S COVID-19 vaccine or a placebo.

The rearrangement links TRBV7-2 to TRBJ2-3; TRBD2 agrees at 8 bases. The length of the CDR3 is 15 residues. The germline V gene has CDR1 SGHTA and CDR2 FQGNSA. The V and J ends lost 3 bases and 0 bases, in that order; junction bases with no gene match: 2. CDR3 loop: CASSFGGASTDTQYF. The CDR3 DNA follows: TGTGCCAGCAGCTTCGGGGGGGCCAGCACAGATACGCAGTATTTT.

This chain uses TRBV6-6 with TRBJ2-7; D might be TRBD1 (6 bases). The germline gives CDR1 MNHNY, CDR2 SVGAGI (reference sequence). Trimming removed 5 bases from V and 4 bases from J, with 18 bases in between. The CDR3 is 15 amino acids. This chain's CDR3 is CASSAGNAGAYEQYF. The CDR3 DNA reads as TGTGCCAGCAGTGCCGGAAACGCAGGGGCTTACGAGCAGTACTTC.

This clone showed up just once. The rearrangement uses TRBV7-2 and TRBJ1-2; the D gene is possibly TRBD1 (6 bases). The CDR3 is made up of 14 amino acids. V lost 5 bases, J lost 0 bases, and 10 bases lay in between. Germline loops: CDR1 SGHTA, CDR2 FQGNSA. As DNA, the CDR3 is TGTGCCAGCAGCCCGGACAGAGCTAACTATGGCTACACCTTC. It specifies CASSPDRANYGYTF. Supplemented by reference TRBV7-2 and TRBJ1-2, the full variable domain reads GAGVSQSPSNKVTEKGKDVELRCDPISGHTALYWYRQSLGQGLEFLIYFQGNSAPDKSGLPSDRFSAERTGGSVSTLTIQRTQQEDSAVYLCASSPDRANYGYTFGSGTRLTVV.

This chain uses TRBV29-1 with TRBJ1-5, with TRBD1 as a possible D gene (6 bases). Germline V gene data show CDR1 as SQVTM and CDR2 as ANQGSEA. The V and J ends lost 5 bases and 4 bases respectively, with 15 bases between them. The CDR3 covers 14 residues. For the CDR3, the DNA is TGCAGCGTTAGGGACATAGGAAGGAATCAGCCCCAGCATTTT. Protein: CSVRDIGRNQPQHF.

The rearrangement joins TRBV5-5 to TRBJ1-5, with 7 bases identical to TRBD1. With 5 bases clipped from V and 3 bases from J, the junction kept 5 bases outside the gene matches. Germline assignment: CDR1 SGHKS and CDR2 YYEKEE (reference sequence). There are 14 residues in the CDR3. CDR3 sequence (DNA): TGTGCCAGCAGTCCCGGGACAGTCAATCAGCCCCAGCATTTT. This sequence encodes CASSPGTVNQPQHF. Drawing the rest from reference TRBV5-5 and TRBJ1-5, the complete variable domain is DAGVTQSPTHLIKTRGQQVTLRCSPISGHKSVSWYQQVLGQGPQFIFQYYEKEERGRGNFPDRFSARQFPNYSSELNVNALLLGDSALYLCASSPGTVNQPQHFGDGTRLSIL.

This clone was observed once. The V call is TRBV7-2, the J call TRBJ1-1; D unclear. The CDR3 has 13 amino acids. V was trimmed by 2 bases and J by 1 base, leaving 5 bases between them. The germline gives CDR1 SGHTA, CDR2 FQGNSA. As DNA, the CDR3 is TGTGCCAGCAGCTTACATCAGAACACTGAAGCTTTCTTT. This sequence encodes CASSLHQNTEAFF.

V is TRBV24-1 and J is TRBJ2-3; possible D gene TRBD2, 6 bases. The germline gives CDR1 KGHDR, CDR2 SFDVKD. V was shortened by 5 bases and J by 0 bases, with 11 bases between the two germline ends. CDR3 length: 15 amino acids. The DNA for the CDR3 is TGTGCCACCAGTGGGGACGGGGGAAGCACAGATACGCAGTATTTT. Protein product: CATSGDGGSTDTQYF.

The chain carries TRBV27 and TRBJ2-3, with a tentative D call TRBD2 (5 bases). V was cut by 10 bases and J by 1 base, with 15 bases left in between. The CDR3 is 14 residues long. The germline V gene encodes CDR1 MNHEY and CDR2 SMNVEV (reference sequence). CDR3 sequence reads: CATRGMFGTDTQYF. The CDR3 region has the DNA TGTGCCACCCGAGGGATGTTTGGCACAGATACGCAGTATTTT.

The chain uses TRBV19 and TRBJ2-1, with 11 bases that match TRBD2. The CDR3 sequence is 15 residues long. The germline CDR1 and CDR2 sequences are LNHDA and SQIVND (reference sequence). V shed 6 bases and J 4 bases; nucleotides not matched to a gene: 5. The CDR3 sequence: CASSAGTSGYNEQFF. The CDR3 DNA is TGTGCCAGTAGCGCCGGGACTAGCGGATACAATGAGCAGTTCTTC.

This chain links TRBV19 with TRBJ2-7; D might be TRBD1 (5 bases). This CDR3 is 13 amino acids long. Germline V lookup: CDR1 LNHDA, CDR2 SQIVND (reference sequence). The V end lost 3 bases, the J end lost 3 bases, and 9 bases lay between the germline ends. The CDR3 protein is CASSMPGIYEQYF. The DNA of the CDR3 is TGTGCCAGTAGTATGCCAGGGATCTACGAGCAGTACTTC.

On this clone itself: Other DNA sequences in the sample encode the same CDR3. The rearrangement uses TRBV19 and TRBJ2-3; D may correspond to TRBD1 or TRBD2 (7 bases each). V shed 3 bases and J shed 3 bases, with 10 bases lying between them. The CDR3 extends over 14 amino acids. Germline CDR1 LNHDA, CDR2 SQIVND (reference sequence). CDR3 in DNA: TGTGCCAGTAGTATCAGGGGGGGGACAGATACGCAGTATTTT. This gives the protein CASSIRGGTDTQYF.

V usage is TRBV9 and J usage is TRBJ2-2; 12 bases align to TRBD1. The CDR3 contains 16 residues. Germline V gives CDR1 SGDLS, CDR2 YYNGEE. The V gene end was trimmed by 5 bases and the J gene end by 7 bases; junction bases not matched to a gene: 9. CDR3 coding DNA: TGTGCCAGCAGGTGGGGACAGGGGGCGAGAGGCGGGGAGCTGTTTTTT. It encodes CASRWGQGARGGELFF.

J is TRBJ2-1 and V is TRBV2; no reliable D call. The germline gives CDR1 SNHLY, CDR2 FYNNEI. CDR3 length: 11 residues. V lost 6 bases, J lost 7 bases, and 7 bases lay in between. The CDR3 DNA is TGTGCCAGCAGATTCGAGAATGAGCAGTTCTTC. Translated: CASRFENEQFF.

The gene calls are TRBV18 and TRBJ2-3; maybe TRBD2 (6 bases). The CDR3 is 15 amino acids. Germline V lookup: CDR1 KGHSH, CDR2 LQKENI. The V end was cut by 1 base, the J end by 1 base, with 9 bases between. The CDR3 reads CASSPQGGGTDTQYF. The CDR3 coding sequence is TGTGCCAGCTCACCACAGGGAGGCGGCACAGATACGCAGTATTTT.

J is TRBJ2-3 and V is TRBV5-1; unclear D gene. Germline CDR1 SGHRS, CDR2 YFSETQ. The CDR3 has 16 residues. Trimming left V 0 bases short and J 2 bases short, with 13 bases between. CDR3 sequence: CASSLALGPTTDTQYF. DNA for the CDR3: TGCGCCAGCAGCTTGGCGTTAGGGCCGACCACAGATACGCAGTATTTT.

The chain is built from TRBV18 and TRBJ2-5; 16 bases fit TRBD2. The V gene's germline CDR1 is KGHSH and CDR2 LQKENI. CDR3 size: 16 residues. Trimming took 6 bases from V and 4 from J; bases not matched to a gene: 5. CDR3 nucleotides: TGTGCCAGCTCCTCGGGACTAGCGGGAGGGTCAGAGACCCAGTACTTC. This gives the protein CASSSGLAGGSETQYF. Variable domain in full (rest from reference TRBV18 and TRBJ2-5): NAGVMQNPRHLVRRRGQEARLRCSPMKGHSHVYWYRQLPEEGLKFMVYLQKENIIDESGMPKERFSAEFPKEGPSILRIQQVVRGDSAAYFCASSSGLAGGSETQYFGPGTRLLVL.

The J gene is TRBJ2-1, the V gene TRBV7-9; 10 positions agree with TRBD2. CDR1 and CDR2 (germline): SEHNR, FQNEAQ (reference sequence). The CDR3 runs to 16 residues. J gave up 8 bases and V 1 base, and 8 bases lay outside the gene matches. The CDR3 sequence is CASSLVKRGGRHEQFF. In nucleotides, the CDR3 is TGTGCCAGCAGCTTAGTTAAGCGGGGGGGCCGCCATGAGCAGTTCTTC.

This clone was seen just once. J is TRBJ2-3 and V is TRBV28; D ambiguous. The V end was cut by 3 bases, the J end by 4 bases, with 5 bases between. This CDR3 is built from 12 residues. CDR1 and CDR2 (germline): MDHEN, SYDVKM. The CDR3 loop reads CASSFWADTQYF. CDR3 sequence (DNA): TGTGCCAGCAGTTTTTGGGCAGATACGCAGTATTTT.

The chain is built from TRBV4-3 and TRBJ2-3, with 9 bases aligning to TRBD2. The J segment lost 6 bases and the V segment lost 0 bases, leaving 4 bases of the junction unmatched. Germline V gene lookup returns CDR1 LGHNA and CDR2 YSLEER. The CDR3 runs to 15 residues. CDR3 in amino acids: CASSQDRLAADTQYF. As DNA, the CDR3 is TGCGCCAGCAGCCAAGACCGACTAGCGGCGGATACGCAGTATTTT.

This clone was observed a single time. V usage is TRBV9 and J usage is TRBJ2-7; D uncertain. Germline V gene data show CDR1 as SGDLS and CDR2 as YYNGEE. This CDR3 is built from 14 residues. Trimming pared 0 bases from V and 2 bases from J, leaving 9 bases between. The CDR3 DNA follows: TGTGCCAGCAGCGTAGGTTTCTCTGCCTACGAGCAGTACTTC. The encoded protein is CASSVGFSAYEQYF.

The V and J genes are TRBV7-9 and TRBJ1-6, with D uncertain. This CDR3 has 15 amino acids. Germline V CDR1 and CDR2: SEHNR, FQNEAQ (reference sequence). Trimming shortened V by 5 bases and J by 4 bases, and 12 bases separated the two germline ends. The CDR3 here is CASSARTDYNSPLHF. The CDR3 DNA sequence: TGTGCCAGCAGCGCTAGGACGGATTATAATTCACCCCTCCACTTT.

This clone occurred a few times. This rearrangement joins TRBV4-2 to TRBJ1-6; 9 bases are a match to TRBD1. The germline CDR1 and CDR2 sequences are LGHNA and YNFKEQ. The CDR3 consists of 15 residues. V dropped 0 bases and J dropped 8; count of bases not matched to a gene: 2. The CDR3 loop is CASSQDGQGHSPLHF. The CDR3 DNA reads TGTGCCAGCAGCCAAGATGGACAGGGGCATTCACCCCTCCACTTT.

V usage is TRBV28 and J usage is TRBJ2-1, with TRBD1 matching over 12 bases. Germline lookup yields CDR1 MDHEN and CDR2 SYDVKM. The CDR3 runs to 16 residues. The V gene end was trimmed by 6 bases and the J gene end by 2 bases; junction bases not matched to a gene: 5. CDR3 DNA sequence: TGTGCCAGCAGCTTCGGGACAGGGGGCCCCTACAATGAGCAGTTCTTC. This encodes CASSFGTGGPYNEQFF. Full variable domain (missing parts from reference TRBV28 and TRBJ2-1): DVKVTQSSRYLVKRTGEKVFLECVQDMDHENMFWYRQDPGLGLRLIYFSYDVKMKEKGDIPEGYSVSREKKERFSLILESASTNQTSMYLCASSFGTGGPYNEQFFGPGTRLTVL.

The rearrangement uses TRBV18 and TRBJ2-1; TRBD1 agrees at 11 bases. Germline loops: CDR1 KGHSH, CDR2 LQKENI. The J segment lost 9 bases and the V segment lost 6 bases, leaving 10 bases of the junction unmatched. CDR3 length: 15 amino acids. This CDR3 is CASSPGQGARGEQFF. The CDR3 DNA follows: TGTGCCAGCTCCCCAGGACAGGGGGCCCGTGGTGAGCAGTTCTTC.

The rearrangement links TRBV3-1 (or the pseudogene TRBV3-2) to TRBJ1-6, with unresolved D. This CDR3 contains 14 residues. V was shortened by 0 bases and J by 10 bases, with 10 bases between the two germline ends. Per germline, CDR1 LGHDT and CDR2 YNNKEL (reference sequence). CDR3 in DNA: TGTGCCAGCAGCCAAGACGGGTACGGCTCACCCCTCCACTTT. It yields the protein CASSQDGYGSPLHF.

This sequence joins TRBV7-9 and TRBJ1-6; no clear D. This CDR3 has 15 residues. Trimming cost V 5 bases and J 6 bases, with 14 bases left between them. CDR1 and CDR2 (germline): SEHNR, FQNEAQ (reference sequence). The CDR3 region is CASSPQTAANSPLHF. The CDR3 DNA reads TGTGCCAGCAGCCCTCAGACGGCTGCTAATTCACCCCTCCACTTT.

The CDR3 region is CASSLPGAREKLFF. The CDR3 DNA is TGTGCCAGTAGCCTCCCGGGGGCACGAGAAAAACTGTTTTTT. V gene TRBV6-5 combines with J gene TRBJ1-4; weak D call: TRBD1 (6 bases). The CDR3 is made up of 14 amino acids. V was trimmed by 9 bases and J by 8 bases, leaving 19 bases between them. Germline V lookup: CDR1 MNHEY, CDR2 SVGAGI.

The chain recombines TRBV10-3 with TRBJ1-2; 9 positions match TRBD1. The trim removed 10 bases at V and 1 base at J, leaving 7 bases unmatched. The germline gives CDR1 ENHRY, CDR2 SYGVKD. There are 14 residues in the CDR3. CDR3 residues: CATTGQGINYGYTF. The DNA of the CDR3 is TGTGCCACTACGGGACAGGGAATTAACTATGGCTACACCTTC.

The chain combines TRBV5-1 with TRBJ1-2; D ambiguous. Germline-derived CDR1 and CDR2 are SGHRS and YFSETQ. V was trimmed by 4 bases and J by 0 bases, leaving 4 bases between them. The CDR3 runs 12 residues. The CDR3 is CASSPANYGYTF. The CDR3 DNA is TGCGCCAGCAGCCCAGCTAACTATGGCTACACCTTC.

The V and J genes are TRBV6-5 and TRBJ1-1; TRBD1 might be the D (5 bases). This CDR3 region has 12 residues. V lost 2 bases and J 9 bases, leaving 10 bases between the germline ends. Germline CDR1 MNHEY, CDR2 SVGAGI. CDR3 sequence reads: CASSYEGQQAFF. The DNA of the CDR3 is TGTGCCAGCAGTTACGAGGGGCAGCAAGCTTTCTTT.

J is TRBJ2-1 and V is TRBV2; D not certain. Germline-derived CDR1 and CDR2 are SNHLY and FYNNEI. The CDR3 extends over 12 amino acids. The germline V and J ends were trimmed by 4 bases and 7 bases, with 8 bases remaining between them. The chain's CDR3 is CASSGRMNEQFF. DNA of the CDR3: TGTGCCAGCAGTGGCCGCATGAATGAGCAGTTCTTC.